This entry features one TCR beta chain sequence. The antigen it recognizes is unknown. It has no much larger one-base neighbor in the sample; base qualities were not kept. The immunoSEQ Assay, a bias-controlled multiplex PCR, was used to amplify TCRbeta CDR3 regions from genomic DNA. For the original study's pipeline: The number of nucleated cells in each sample was estimated by amplification of reference gene primers within the assay. To quantify the absolute abundance of each unique TCRbeta CDR3 rearrangement, sequence reads were collapsed and filtered. For each sample, productive Simpson clonality was calculated as the square root of Simpson's diversity index over productive rearrangements. TCRdb mirrors the immuneACCESS table, restricted to in-frame sequences. Some clones are absent from its copies; in checked studies, under half trace to an unresolved V gene, and the reason for the others is unknown. The V and J calls and clone size come from that table; D and trimming were worked out from the DNA. The sample profile shows over 60,000 clones; roughly four fifths of them were found once. Jointly, the top ten make up roughly 14% of the sample.

In Seattle, one collaborating source enrolled patients while the infection was active and tracked those patients longitudinally over the course of disease. Collaborating institutions collected whole blood in K2EDTA tubes following their own protocols. Collaborator samples were shipped for TCRbeta analysis as frozen whole blood, isolated PBMCs, or DNA extracted from either sample type. These data are taken from a study of blood T cell repertoires in COVID-19 (dated by TCRdb to 2020 to 2022). Regarding the study in general: Samples covering the acute and convalescent phases of COVID-19 were provided by collaborators in the United States, Italy and Spain. The material from the prospective study consisted of cDNA or gDNA derived from T cells, B-cell-depleted T cells, or PBMCs. The dataset comprised deeply sampled blood TCRbeta repertoires from subjects exposed to, actively infected with, or recovered from COVID-19. The repertoires were made available in a free public database intended to serve as a resource for research on the immune response to SARS-CoV-2. Samples were obtained from the ongoing ImmuneRACE study (first 160 participants) and from 950 to 1,500 subjects provided by 6 global collaborators. Nearly every sample came with metadata listing a de-identified subject ID, COVID-19 status, age in years and sex. HLA class I and class II types, where available, came from metadata supplied by the sample provider rather than from assay-based typing.

The paper's findings and limits, for the study overall: The quantity of clinical and demographic metadata differed by source and by participant and was supplied without curation.

The germline V gene (reference sequence) sets CDR1 to WNHNN and CDR2 to SYGVQD. Reading from cysteine to phenylalanine, the CDR3 counts 15 amino acids. Just CDR3 DNA is preserved here, 45 bases in frame from base 1. Unmatched junction bases come to 8, with V trimmed by 4 bases and J by 4 bases. Specimen: peripheral blood. This sequence uses TRBV10-1 and TRBJ1-2, with 8 junctional bases fitting TRBD1. This TCR was recovered from a man aged 50-59 years with COVID-19, enrolled during active disease. The DNA sequence is TGCGCCAGCAGTGGGACAGGGCTTGAGGTCTATGGCTACACCTTC. Its protein reads: CASSGTGLEVYGYTF.